The 8 T cell receptor beta chains in this list originate from one sample, sequenced in a study of blood T cell repertoires in COVID-19. The method was immunoSEQ multiplex PCR; TCRdb's version includes in-frame clones alone and lacks a portion of them. In the table there are about 180,000 clones, about nine tenths of which are singletons. The sample comprised peripheral blood. The origin of the receptors is a woman aged 30 to 39 with acute or convalescent COVID-19.

V usage is TRBV5-1 and J usage is TRBJ2-2; TRBD1 might be the D (5 bases). This CDR3 region has 15 residues. The V gene lost 2 bases and the J gene lost 0 bases, with 8 bases spanning the gap. Germline V gene sequence: CDR1 SGHRS, CDR2 YFSETQ. CDR3 sequence: CASSFTGPNTGELFF. CDR3 DNA: TGCGCCAGCAGCTTTACAGGCCCGAACACCGGGGAGCTGTTTTTT.

The chain is built from TRBV2 and TRBJ1-5; D is perhaps TRBD1 (5 bases). Germline values: CDR1 SNHLY, CDR2 FYNNEI. The V end lost 0 bases, the J end lost 5 bases, and 11 bases lay between the germline ends. The CDR3 covers 15 residues. Here the CDR3 reads CASSEARGTDQPQHF. CDR3 coding DNA: TGTGCCAGCAGTGAAGCGCGGGGGACTGATCAGCCCCAGCATTTT.

The chain has TRBV11-3 and TRBJ2-1; possibly TRBD2 for D (5 bases). V gave up 5 bases and J gave up 10 bases, with 18 bases separating them. Germline CDR1 is SGHNT and CDR2 is YENEEA. The CDR3 spans 14 residues. CDR3 sequence (DNA): TGTGCCAGCAGCCTGGAGTCCGGGAACCCAGAGCAGTTCTTC. Its protein product is CASSLESGNPEQFF.

The V gene is TRBV11-2, the J gene TRBJ2-1; unclear D gene. Germline V gives CDR1 SGHAT, CDR2 FQNNGV. V was pared by 3 bases and J by 9 bases, with 9 bases between. This CDR3 is 12 amino acids long. CDR3 sequence: CASSFVSGEQFF. CDR3 nucleotide sequence: TGTGCCAGCAGCTTCGTTTCGGGTGAGCAGTTCTTC.

The chain combines TRBV5-1 with TRBJ2-1; a possible D gene is TRBD2 (6 bases). This CDR3 has 13 amino acids. Germline lookup yields CDR1 SGHRS and CDR2 YFSETQ. The ends were cut back, 6 bases at V and 1 base at J, with 8 bases in the middle. In nucleotides, the CDR3 is TGCGCCAGCATGCGGGGTTCCTACAATGAGCAGTTCTTC. Its translation is CASMRGSYNEQFF.

The V gene is TRBV18, the J gene TRBJ2-7; a possible D gene is TRBD1 (5 bases). The germline CDR1 and CDR2 sequences are KGHSH and LQKENI. Trimming shortened V by 4 bases and J by 4 bases, and 20 bases separated the two germline ends. The CDR3 has 16 amino acids. CDR3 in amino acids: CASSHLGLGASYEQYF. The DNA of the CDR3 is TGTGCCAGCTCACACTTGGGGCTAGGAGCAAGTTACGAGCAGTACTTC.

The chain's CDR3 is CASSLERPGLDFYF. In nucleotides, the CDR3 is TGCGCCAGCAGCTTGGAACGGCCGGGACTAGATTTCTATTTT. This chain joins TRBV5-1 and TRBJ2-3; 8 bases match TRBD2. Losses at the gene ends were 0 bases for V and 15 bases for J; bases not matched to a gene: 12. This CDR3 region has 14 residues. Germline V gene data show CDR1 as SGHRS and CDR2 as YFSETQ.

This clone was detected only once. The rearrangement uses TRBV3-1 (or the pseudogene TRBV3-2) and TRBJ1-1; TRBD1 matches 10 bases. The CDR3 is made up of 14 amino acids. J lost 5 bases, V lost 1 base, and 1 base had no gene match. CDR1 and CDR2 (germline): LGHDT, YNNKEL (reference sequence). CDR3 coding DNA: TGTGCCAGCAGCCAAGGGACAGGGGGAACTGAAGCTTTCTTT. Its protein product is CASSQGTGGTEAFF.